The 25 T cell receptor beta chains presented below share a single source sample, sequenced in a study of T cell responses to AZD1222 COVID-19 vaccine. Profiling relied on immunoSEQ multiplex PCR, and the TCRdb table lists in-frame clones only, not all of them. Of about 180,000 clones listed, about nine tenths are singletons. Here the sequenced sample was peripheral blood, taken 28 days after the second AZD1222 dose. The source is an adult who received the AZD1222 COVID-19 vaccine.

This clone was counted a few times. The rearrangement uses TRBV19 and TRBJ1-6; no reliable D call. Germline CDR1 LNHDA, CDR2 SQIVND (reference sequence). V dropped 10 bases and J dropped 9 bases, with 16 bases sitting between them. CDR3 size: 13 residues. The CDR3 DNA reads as TGTGCCACTCGAGGCAGGTTCAGTTCACCCCTCCACTTT. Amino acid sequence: CATRGRFSSPLHF.

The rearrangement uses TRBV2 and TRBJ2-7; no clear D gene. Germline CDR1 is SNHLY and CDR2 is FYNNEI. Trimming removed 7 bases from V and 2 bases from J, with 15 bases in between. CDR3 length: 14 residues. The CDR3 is CASMGSLGPYEQYF. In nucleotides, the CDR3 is TGTGCCAGCATGGGGTCCTTAGGACCCTACGAGCAGTACTTC.

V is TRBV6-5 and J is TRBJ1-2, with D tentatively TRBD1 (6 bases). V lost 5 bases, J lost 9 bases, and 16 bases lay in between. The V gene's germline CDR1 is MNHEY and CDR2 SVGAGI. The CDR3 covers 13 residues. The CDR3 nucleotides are TGTGCCAGCAGTCCCGGAGGGGGTGAAAGCTACACCTTC. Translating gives CASSPGGGESYTF.

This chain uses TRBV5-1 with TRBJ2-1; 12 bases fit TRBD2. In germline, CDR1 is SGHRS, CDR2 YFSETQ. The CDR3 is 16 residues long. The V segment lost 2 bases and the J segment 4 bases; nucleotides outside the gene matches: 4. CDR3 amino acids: CASSLSGLAGYNEQFF. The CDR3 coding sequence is TGCGCCAGCAGCTTATCGGGACTAGCGGGTTACAATGAGCAGTTCTTC. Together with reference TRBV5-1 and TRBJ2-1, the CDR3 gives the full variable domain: KAGVTQTPRYLIKTRGQQVTLSCSPISGHRSVSWYQQTPGQGLQFLFEYFSETQRNKGNFPGRFSGRQFSNSRSEMNVSTLELGDSALYLCASSLSGLAGYNEQFFGPGTRLTVL.

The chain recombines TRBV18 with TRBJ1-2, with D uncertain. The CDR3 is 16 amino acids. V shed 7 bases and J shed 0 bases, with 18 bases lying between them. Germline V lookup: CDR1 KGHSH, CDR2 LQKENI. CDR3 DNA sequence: TGTGCCAGCTTCACAAACCAGGCAGTAGCTAACTATGGCTACACCTTC. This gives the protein CASFTNQAVANYGYTF.

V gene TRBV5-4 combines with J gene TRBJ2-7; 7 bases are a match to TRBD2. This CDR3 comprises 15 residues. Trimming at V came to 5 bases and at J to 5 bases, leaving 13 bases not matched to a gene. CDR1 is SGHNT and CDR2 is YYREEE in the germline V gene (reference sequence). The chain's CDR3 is CASRSLGGRRNEQYF. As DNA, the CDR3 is TGTGCCAGCAGGTCGCTCGGCGGGAGAAGGAACGAGCAGTACTTC. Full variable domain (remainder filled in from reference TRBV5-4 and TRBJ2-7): ETGVTQSPTHLIKTRGQQVTLRCSSQSGHNTVSWYQQALGQGPQFIFQYYREEENGRGNFPPRFSGLQFPNYSSELNVNALELDDSALYLCASRSLGGRRNEQYFGPGTRLTVT.

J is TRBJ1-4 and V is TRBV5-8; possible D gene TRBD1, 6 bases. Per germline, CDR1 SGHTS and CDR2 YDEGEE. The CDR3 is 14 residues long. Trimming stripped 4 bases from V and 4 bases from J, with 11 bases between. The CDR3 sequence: CASSLTGVNEKLFF. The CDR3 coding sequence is TGTGCCAGCAGCCTGACAGGAGTTAATGAAAAACTGTTTTTT.

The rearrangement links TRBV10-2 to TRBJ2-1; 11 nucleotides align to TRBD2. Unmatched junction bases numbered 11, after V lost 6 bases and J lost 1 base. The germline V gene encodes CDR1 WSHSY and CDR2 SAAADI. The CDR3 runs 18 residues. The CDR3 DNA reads TGCGCCAGCAGCAAGCCCCTAGCGGGAGGAGGTTCCTACAATGAGCAGTTCTTC. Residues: CASSKPLAGGGSYNEQFF.

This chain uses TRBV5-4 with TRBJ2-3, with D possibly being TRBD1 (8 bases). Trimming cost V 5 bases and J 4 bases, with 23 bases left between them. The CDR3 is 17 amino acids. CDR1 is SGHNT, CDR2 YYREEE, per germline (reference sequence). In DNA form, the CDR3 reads TGTGCCAGCAGACCGGGGGGTGGCAGGGGGCCTGCAGATACGCAGTATTTT. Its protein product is CASRPGGGRGPADTQYF.

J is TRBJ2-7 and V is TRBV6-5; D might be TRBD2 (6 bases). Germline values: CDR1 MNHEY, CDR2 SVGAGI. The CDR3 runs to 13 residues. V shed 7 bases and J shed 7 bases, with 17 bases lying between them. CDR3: CASKAGDRGEQYF. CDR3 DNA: TGTGCCAGCAAGGCTGGGGACCGGGGGGAGCAGTACTTC.

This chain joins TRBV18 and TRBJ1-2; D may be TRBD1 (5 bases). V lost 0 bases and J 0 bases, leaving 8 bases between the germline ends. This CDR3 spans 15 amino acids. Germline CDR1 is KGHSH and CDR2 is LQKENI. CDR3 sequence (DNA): TGTGCCAGCTCACCACCGGGACCTCCTAACTATGGCTACACCTTC. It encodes CASSPPGPPNYGYTF.

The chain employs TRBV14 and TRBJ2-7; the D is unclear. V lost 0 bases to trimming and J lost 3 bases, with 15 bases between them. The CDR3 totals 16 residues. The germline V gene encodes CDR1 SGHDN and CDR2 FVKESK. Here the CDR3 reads CASSQDFWGANYEQYF. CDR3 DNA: TGTGCCAGCAGCCAAGATTTTTGGGGTGCGAACTACGAGCAGTACTTC. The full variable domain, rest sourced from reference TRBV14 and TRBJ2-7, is EAGVTQFPSHSVIEKGQTVTLRCDPISGHDNLYWYRRVMGKEIKFLLHFVKESKQDESGMPNNRFLAERTGGTYSTLKVQPAELEDSGVYFCASSQDFWGANYEQYFGPGTRLTVT.

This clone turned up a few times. The CDR3 DNA is TGTGCCAGCAGTCAATCGGACAGGGATAATTCACCCCTCCACTTT. Encoded protein: CASSQSDRDNSPLHF. The chain joins TRBV28 to TRBJ1-6, with 8 positions matching TRBD1. Losses at the gene ends were 5 bases for V and 5 bases for J; bases not matched to a gene: 5. CDR3 length: 15 amino acids. Germline V CDR1 and CDR2: MDHEN, SYDVKM. The variable domain in full, with the rest retrieved from reference TRBV28 and TRBJ1-6, is DVKVTQSSRYLVKRTGEKVFLECVQDMDHENMFWYRQDPGLGLRLIYFSYDVKMKEKGDIPEGYSVSREKKERFSLILESASTNQTSMYLCASSQSDRDNSPLHFGNGTRLTVT.

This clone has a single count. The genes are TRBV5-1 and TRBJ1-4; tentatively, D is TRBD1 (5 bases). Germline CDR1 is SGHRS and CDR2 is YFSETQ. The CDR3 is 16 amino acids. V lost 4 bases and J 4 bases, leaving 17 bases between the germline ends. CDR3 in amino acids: CASSPGRAGGNEKLFF. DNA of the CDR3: TGCGCCAGCAGCCCCGGCAGGGCAGGAGGTAATGAAAAACTGTTTTTT.

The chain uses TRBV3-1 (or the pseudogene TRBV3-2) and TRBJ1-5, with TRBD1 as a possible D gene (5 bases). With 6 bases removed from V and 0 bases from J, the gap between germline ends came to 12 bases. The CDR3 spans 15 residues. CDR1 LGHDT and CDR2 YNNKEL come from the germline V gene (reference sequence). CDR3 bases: TGTGCCAGCAGTCATGACAGCGATAGCAATCAGCCCCAGCATTTT. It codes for CASSHDSDSNQPQHF.

CDR3 protein: CASSLAGGPNTGELFF. As DNA, the CDR3 is TGTGCCAGCAGTTTAGCGGGAGGGCCCAACACCGGGGAGCTGTTTTTT. The rearrangement joins TRBV28 to TRBJ2-2; 9 bases are a match to TRBD2. Germline CDR1 reads MDHEN; CDR2 reads SYDVKM. V trimming: 2 bases; J trimming: 2 bases; junction bases outside the gene matches: 3. CDR3 length: 16 amino acids.

The CDR3 bases are TGTGCCAGCAGTTGGACAACGAACACCGGGGAGCTGTTTTTT. This encodes CASSWTTNTGELFF. The V and J genes are TRBV27 and TRBJ2-2, with a possible D match to TRBD1 (5 bases). Germline V lookup: CDR1 MNHEY, CDR2 SMNVEV (reference sequence). V lost 4 bases and J 0 bases, leaving 6 bases between the germline ends. The CDR3 contains 14 residues.

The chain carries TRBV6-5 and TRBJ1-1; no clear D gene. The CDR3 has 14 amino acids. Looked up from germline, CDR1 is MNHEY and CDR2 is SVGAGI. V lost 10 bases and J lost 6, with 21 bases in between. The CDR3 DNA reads TGTGCCAACGGGGATCCGGTGTTATTGGCTGAAGCTTTCTTT. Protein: CANGDPVLLAEAFF.

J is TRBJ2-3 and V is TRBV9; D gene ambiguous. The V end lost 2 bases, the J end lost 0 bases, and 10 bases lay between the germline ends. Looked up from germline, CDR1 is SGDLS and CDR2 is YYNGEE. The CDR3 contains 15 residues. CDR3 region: CASSVYGASTDTQYF. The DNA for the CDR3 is TGTGCCAGCAGCGTTTACGGCGCGAGCACAGATACGCAGTATTTT. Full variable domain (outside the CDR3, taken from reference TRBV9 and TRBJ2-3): DSGVTQTPKHLITATGQRVTLRCSPRSGDLSVYWYQQSLDQGLQFLIQYYNGEERAKGNILERFSAQQFPDLHSELNLSSLELGDSALYFCASSVYGASTDTQYFGPGTRLTVL.

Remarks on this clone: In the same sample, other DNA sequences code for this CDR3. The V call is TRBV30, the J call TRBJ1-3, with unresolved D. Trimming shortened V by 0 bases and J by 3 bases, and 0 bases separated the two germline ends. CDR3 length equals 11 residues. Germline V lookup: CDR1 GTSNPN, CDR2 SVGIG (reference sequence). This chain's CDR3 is CAWSVGNTIYF. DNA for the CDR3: TGTGCCTGGAGTGTTGGAAACACCATATATTTT.

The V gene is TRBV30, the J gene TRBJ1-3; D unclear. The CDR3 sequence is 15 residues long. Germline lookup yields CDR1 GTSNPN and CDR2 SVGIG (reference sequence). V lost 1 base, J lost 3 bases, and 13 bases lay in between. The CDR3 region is CAWSGGSSGGNTIYF. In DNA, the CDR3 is TGTGCCTGGAGTGGTGGGTCTTCGGGTGGAAACACCATATATTTT. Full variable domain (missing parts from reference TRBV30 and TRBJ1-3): SQTIHQWPATLVQPVGSPLSLECTVEGTSNPNLYWYRQAAGRGLQLLFYSVGIGQISSEVPQNLSASRPQDRQFILSSKKLLLSDSGFYLCAWSGGSSGGNTIYFGEGSWLTVV.

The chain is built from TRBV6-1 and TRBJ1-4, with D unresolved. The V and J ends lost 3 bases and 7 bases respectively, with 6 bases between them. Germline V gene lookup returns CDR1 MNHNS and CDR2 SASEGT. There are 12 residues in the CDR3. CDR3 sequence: CASSDSVEKLFF. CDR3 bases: TGTGCCAGCAGTGACAGTGTTGAAAAACTGTTTTTT.

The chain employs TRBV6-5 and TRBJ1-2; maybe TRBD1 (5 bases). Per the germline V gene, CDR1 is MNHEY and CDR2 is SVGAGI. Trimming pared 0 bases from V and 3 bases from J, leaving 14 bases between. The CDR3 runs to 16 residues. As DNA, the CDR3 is TGTGCCAGCAGTTACTCGAGTGCCCCCAGGGACTATGGCTACACCTTC. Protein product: CASSYSSAPRDYGYTF.

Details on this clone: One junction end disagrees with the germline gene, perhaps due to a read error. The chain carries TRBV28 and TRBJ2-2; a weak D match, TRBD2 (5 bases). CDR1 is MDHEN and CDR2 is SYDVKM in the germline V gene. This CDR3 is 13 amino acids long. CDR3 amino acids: CASSQRTAGKLFF. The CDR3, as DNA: TGTGCCAGCAGCCAACGAACCGCCGGGAAGCTGTTTTTT.

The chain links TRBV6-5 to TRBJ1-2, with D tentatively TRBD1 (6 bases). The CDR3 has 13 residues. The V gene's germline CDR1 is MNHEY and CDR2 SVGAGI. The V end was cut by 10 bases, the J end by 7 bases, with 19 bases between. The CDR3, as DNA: TGTGCCACCCACCAAAGGGGGGAAGTTGGCTACACCTTC. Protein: CATHQRGEVGYTF.